The 23 T cell receptor beta chains below all came from one sample that was sequenced in a study of blood T cell repertoires in COVID-19. Repertoires were generated with immunoSEQ multiplex PCR, while TCRdb's copy carries only in-frame clones and drops some. The sample records under 300,000 clones, about four fifths being singletons. Source material: peripheral blood. The source of these receptors is a woman of 80 years or more with acute or convalescent COVID-19.

This chain joins TRBV6-2 or TRBV6-3 and TRBJ2-1; a weak D match, TRBD2 (7 bases). Germline V gene data show CDR1 as MNHEY and CDR2 as SVGEGT. Trimming stripped 2 bases from V and 2 bases from J, with 10 bases between. CDR3 length equals 15 residues. CDR3 in DNA: TGTGCCAGCAGTTACCGAGGGGGGGCCTACAATGAGCAGTTCTTC. Amino acid sequence: CASSYRGGAYNEQFF.

Only a few counts were recorded for this clone. This chain uses TRBV6-5 with TRBJ1-5; D is ambiguous. Trimming took 6 bases from V and 4 from J, leaving 13 bases between them. CDR1 and CDR2 from the germline V gene are MNHEY and SVGAGI. The CDR3 extends over 14 amino acids. This CDR3 is CASSPAGGNQPQHF. The CDR3 DNA is TGTGCCAGCAGCCCGGCGGGCGGTAATCAGCCCCAGCATTTT.

The chain links TRBV6-4 to TRBJ1-1; D is uncertain. This CDR3 contains 16 residues. The V gene lost 0 bases and the J gene lost 4 bases, with 15 bases spanning the gap. Germline V gene lookup returns CDR1 MRHNA and CDR2 SNTAGT. This chain's CDR3 is CASSDSKRVSLTEAFF. CDR3 nucleotide sequence: TGTGCCAGCAGTGACTCGAAGCGGGTGAGTCTCACTGAAGCTTTCTTT.

This clone has only a few counts. The chain couples TRBV12-5 to TRBJ1-5; D is unresolved. The V end was cut by 6 bases, the J end by 5 bases, with 8 bases between. Germline V lookup: CDR1 LGHNT, CDR2 FRNRAP. There are 12 residues in the CDR3. The CDR3 coding sequence is TGTGCTAGTGGCCCCTTCGATCAGCCCCAGCATTTT. Encoded protein: CASGPFDQPQHF.

The rearrangement joins TRBV6-5 to TRBJ2-7, with 7 bases identical to TRBD2. Trimming at V came to 2 bases and at J to 3 bases, leaving 4 bases not matched to a gene. The CDR3 is made up of 14 amino acids. Germline CDR1 MNHEY, CDR2 SVGAGI. This CDR3 reads CASSYRGGVYEQYF. The CDR3 DNA is TGTGCCAGCAGTTACAGGGGAGGGGTCTACGAGCAGTACTTC.

This chain joins TRBV18 and TRBJ1-6; TRBD1 matches 10 bases. V dropped 2 bases and J dropped 8; count of bases not matched to a gene: 0. There are 14 residues in the CDR3. Germline lookup yields CDR1 KGHSH and CDR2 LQKENI. The CDR3 spells CASSPGTGDSPLHF. DNA of the CDR3: TGTGCCAGCTCACCAGGGACAGGGGATTCACCCCTCCACTTT.

The chain carries TRBV28 and TRBJ1-4; D not resolved. Germline-derived CDR1 and CDR2 are MDHEN and SYDVKM. Trimming removed 3 bases from V and 6 bases from J, with 14 bases in between. This CDR3 region has 15 residues. The DNA of the CDR3 is TGTGCCAGCAGTTTGATGGGGAGAAAGGATGAAAAACTGTTTTTT. Translating gives CASSLMGRKDEKLFF.

This chain connects TRBV7-3 to TRBJ1-1, with D possibly matching TRBD1 (6 bases). The CDR3 length is 14 residues. Per the germline V gene, CDR1 is SGHTA and CDR2 is FQGTGA. Trimming left V 5 bases short and J 5 bases short, with 15 bases between. CDR3 in amino acids: CASSLGGPRTEAFF. CDR3 bases: TGTGCCAGCAGCCTGGGGGGGCCCAGGACTGAAGCTTTCTTT.

This clone was observed a single time. The J gene is TRBJ2-2, the V gene TRBV6-1; a possible D gene is TRBD1 (5 bases). Germline V gene lookup returns CDR1 MNHNS and CDR2 SASEGT. V was trimmed by 6 bases and J by 4 bases, leaving 9 bases between them. The CDR3 loop spans 13 amino acids. CDR3 in DNA: TGTGCCAGCAGAAAGGGGCTCACCGGGGAGCTGTTTTTT. This sequence encodes CASRKGLTGELFF.

The chain recombines TRBV29-1 with TRBJ1-4, with D perhaps matching TRBD1 (6 bases). The CDR3 contains 13 residues. Trimming stripped 6 bases from V and 4 bases from J, with 12 bases between. CDR1 is SQVTM, CDR2 ANQGSEA, per germline. The CDR3: CSVGAGINEKLFF. DNA for the CDR3: TGCAGCGTGGGGGCAGGGATTAATGAAAAACTGTTTTTT. Using reference TRBV29-1 and TRBJ1-4 for the parts outside the CDR3, the full variable domain is SAVISQKPSRDICQRGTSLTIQCQVDSQVTMMFWYRQQPGQSLTLIATANQGSEATYESGFVIDKFPISRPNLTFSTLTVSNMSPEDSSIYLCSVGAGINEKLFFGSGTQLSVL.

The chain uses TRBV10-3 and TRBJ2-7; 9 nucleotides align to TRBD1. Unmatched junction bases numbered 7, after V lost 5 bases and J lost 5 bases. CDR3 length: 14 residues. Germline CDR1 ENHRY, CDR2 SYGVKD. CDR3: CAISIGQGIDEQYF. DNA of the CDR3: TGTGCCATCAGTATAGGACAGGGGATCGACGAGCAGTACTTC.

The V call is TRBV6-2 or TRBV6-3, the J call TRBJ2-1; 9 bases agree with TRBD2. The CDR3 length is 16 residues. Unmatched junction bases numbered 4, after V lost 2 bases and J lost 2 bases. Germline V gene data show CDR1 as MNHEY and CDR2 as SVGEGT. CDR3 region: CASSYEAGGTYNEQFF. DNA for the CDR3: TGTGCCAGCAGTTACGAAGCGGGGGGTACCTACAATGAGCAGTTCTTC.

The chain is built from TRBV30 and TRBJ1-1, with a possible D match to TRBD1 (5 bases). The CDR3 consists of 12 residues. Germline V gene lookup returns CDR1 GTSNPN and CDR2 SVGIG (reference sequence). Trimming removed 2 bases from V and 3 bases from J, with 7 bases in between. CDR3 DNA sequence: TGTGCCTGGAGTTGGGGGGACACTGAAGCTTTCTTT. Encoded protein: CAWSWGDTEAFF.

This rearrangement joins TRBV7-2 to TRBJ1-5; TRBD1 is a possible D gene (6 bases). Per germline, CDR1 SGHTA and CDR2 FQGNSA. This CDR3 contains 14 residues. Trimming removed 1 base from V and 3 bases from J, with 7 bases in between. CDR3 nucleotide sequence: TGTGCCAGCAGCTTAGGGGGGCCCAATCAGCCCCAGCATTTT. Amino acids: CASSLGGPNQPQHF. The variable domain in full, completed from reference TRBV7-2 and TRBJ1-5, reads GAGVSQSPSNKVTEKGKDVELRCDPISGHTALYWYRQSLGQGLEFLIYFQGNSAPDKSGLPSDRFSAERTGGSVSTLTIQRTQQEDSAVYLCASSLGGPNQPQHFGDGTRLSIL.

The V call is TRBV9, the J call TRBJ1-4; 9 bases line up with TRBD1. CDR1 and CDR2 (germline): SGDLS, YYNGEE. The J segment lost 0 bases and the V segment lost 6 bases, leaving 6 bases of the junction unmatched. CDR3 length: 16 amino acids. For the CDR3, the DNA is TGTGCCAGCACCAAGGGACAGGGCGCAACTAATGAAAAACTGTTTTTT. Translation gives CASTKGQGATNEKLFF.

The genes are TRBV28 and TRBJ2-2; possibly TRBD2 for D (5 bases). Trimming stripped 3 bases from V and 13 bases from J, with 18 bases between. CDR1 is MDHEN, CDR2 SYDVKM, per germline. The CDR3 is 14 residues long. The CDR3 region is CASSFRAGHAGLFF. CDR3 bases: TGTGCCAGCAGTTTTCGGGCGGGCCACGCCGGGCTGTTTTTT.

This chain's CDR3 is CASRSTGLNTEAFF. CDR3 DNA sequence: TGTGCCAGCAGATCCACAGGGTTGAACACTGAAGCTTTCTTT. V gene TRBV2 combines with J gene TRBJ1-1; D possibly corresponds to TRBD1 (6 bases). Germline CDR1 reads SNHLY; CDR2 reads FYNNEI. V was clipped by 6 bases and J by 0 bases, with 11 bases between them. This CDR3 has 14 amino acids.

This chain links TRBV24-1 with TRBJ1-1; the D gene is possibly TRBD1 (6 bases). This CDR3 region has 15 residues. Trimming left V 3 bases short and J 1 base short, with 11 bases between. CDR1 KGHDR and CDR2 SFDVKD come from the germline V gene. CDR3 loop: CATSDPGDPNTEAFF. CDR3 nucleotide sequence: TGTGCCACCAGTGATCCAGGGGACCCGAACACTGAAGCTTTCTTT.

The gene calls are TRBV28 and TRBJ1-1; D remains unclear. V lost 2 bases and J lost 8, with 9 bases in between. CDR1 MDHEN and CDR2 SYDVKM come from the germline V gene. The CDR3 has 12 residues. CDR3 amino acids: CASSLGRAEAFF. The CDR3 DNA is TGTGCCAGCAGTTTAGGGCGTGCGGAAGCTTTCTTT.

A remark on this clone: The same CDR3 also results from other DNA sequences found in this sample. The CDR3 region has the DNA TGTGCCAGCAGTCGCGGGGGGAACACTGAAGCTTTCTTT. Translating it yields CASSRGGNTEAFF. The J gene is TRBJ1-1, the V gene TRBV6-5; D possibly corresponds to TRBD1 (5 bases). The CDR3 covers 13 residues. V was clipped by 5 bases and J by 1 base, with 8 bases between them. CDR1 and CDR2 (germline): MNHEY, SVGAGI.

V usage is TRBV18 and J usage is TRBJ1-2; D is perhaps TRBD1 (5 bases). Trimming left V 1 base short and J 6 bases short, with 12 bases between. Germline CDR1 KGHSH, CDR2 LQKENI. The CDR3 is 14 amino acids. The CDR3 bases are TGTGCCAGCTCACCACGACAGAAAGTAGATGGCTACACCTTC. Translation: CASSPRQKVDGYTF.

The chain carries TRBV18 and TRBJ1-3, with a tentative D call TRBD1 (6 bases). The V gene lost 2 bases and the J gene lost 3 bases, with 23 bases spanning the gap. CDR1 and CDR2 from the germline V gene are KGHSH and LQKENI. The length of the CDR3 is 19 residues. CDR3: CASSPATGGPSVYGNTIYF. The CDR3 coding sequence is TGTGCCAGCTCACCAGCGACAGGTGGACCTTCAGTCTATGGAAACACCATATATTTT. Variable domain in full (rest from reference TRBV18 and TRBJ1-3): NAGVMQNPRHLVRRRGQEARLRCSPMKGHSHVYWYRQLPEEGLKFMVYLQKENIIDESGMPKERFSAEFPKEGPSILRIQQVVRGDSAAYFCASSPATGGPSVYGNTIYFGEGSWLTVV.

This sequence joins TRBV9 and TRBJ1-6, with D maybe TRBD1 (5 bases). This CDR3 has 15 amino acids. Per the germline V gene, CDR1 is SGDLS and CDR2 is YYNGEE. V was pared by 0 bases and J by 10 bases, with 14 bases between. As DNA, the CDR3 is TGTGCCAGCAGCGTAGTCGGTGGGGCAGGATCACCCCTCCACTTT. It encodes CASSVVGGAGSPLHF.